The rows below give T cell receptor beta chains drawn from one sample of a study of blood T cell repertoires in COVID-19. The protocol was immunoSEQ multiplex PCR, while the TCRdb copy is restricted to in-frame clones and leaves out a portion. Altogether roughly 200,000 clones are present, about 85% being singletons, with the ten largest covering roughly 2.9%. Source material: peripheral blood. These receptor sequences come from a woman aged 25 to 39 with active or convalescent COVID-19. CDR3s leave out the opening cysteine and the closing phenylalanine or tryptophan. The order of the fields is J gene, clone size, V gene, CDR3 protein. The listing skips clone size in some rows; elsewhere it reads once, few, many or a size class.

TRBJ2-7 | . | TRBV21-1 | ASWTGIYEQY
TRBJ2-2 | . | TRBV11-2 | ASGPTGGNGELF
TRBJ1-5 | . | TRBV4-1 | ASSQVVYSNQPQH
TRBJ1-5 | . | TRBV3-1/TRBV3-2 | ASSSHKGAKGGQPQH
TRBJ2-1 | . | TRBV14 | ASSQVMVPGEQF
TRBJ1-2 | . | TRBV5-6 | ASSSTGVYGYT
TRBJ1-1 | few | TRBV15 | ATSSRDRGFAEAF
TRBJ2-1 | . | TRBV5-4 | ASSGRGTISEQF
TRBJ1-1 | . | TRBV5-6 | ASSLGTGGPLLGTEAF
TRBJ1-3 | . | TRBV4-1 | ASSQDQLPDSAGNTIY
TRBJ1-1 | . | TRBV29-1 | SVLGTVEAF
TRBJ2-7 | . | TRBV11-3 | ASSPRPGQASDEQY
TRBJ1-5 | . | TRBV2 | ASNGRRGNQPQH
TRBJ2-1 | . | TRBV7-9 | ASSGLAGGGNEQF
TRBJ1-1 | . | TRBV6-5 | ASSPRDRLNTEAF
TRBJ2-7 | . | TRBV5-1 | ASSYPGQGAYEQY
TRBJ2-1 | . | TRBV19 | ASSWGGGVNEQF
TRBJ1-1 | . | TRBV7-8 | ASSFFSGQENTEAF
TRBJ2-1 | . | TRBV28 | ASSLFPGLAGTEQF
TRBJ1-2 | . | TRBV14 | ASSQGQGRNYGYT
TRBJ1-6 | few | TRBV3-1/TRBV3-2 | ASSQEGGRYSPLH
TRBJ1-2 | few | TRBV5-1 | ASSLAGTDAYGYT
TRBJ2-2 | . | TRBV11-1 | ASSPRQGAIGELF
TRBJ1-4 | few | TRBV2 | ASKTGGSTNEKLF
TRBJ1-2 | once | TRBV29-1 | SVDRDGHT
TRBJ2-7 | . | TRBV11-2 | ASSLGPGRGREQY
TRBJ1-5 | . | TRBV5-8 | ASSAGSVQPQH
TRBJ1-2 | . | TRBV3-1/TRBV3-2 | ASSRQGAENYGYT
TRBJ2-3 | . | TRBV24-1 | ATSDKSLGTDTQY
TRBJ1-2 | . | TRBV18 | ASSPLPGSDGYT
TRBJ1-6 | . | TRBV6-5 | ASSYSGRSGSPLH
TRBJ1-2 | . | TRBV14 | ASSQRTGGGYGYT
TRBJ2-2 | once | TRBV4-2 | ASRGGLAFTGELF
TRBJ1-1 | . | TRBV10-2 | ASSEAVTAEAF
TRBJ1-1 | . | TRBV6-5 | ASGLQGTEAF
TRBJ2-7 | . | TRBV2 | ASSVLQESYEQY
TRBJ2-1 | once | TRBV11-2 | ASSLGLAGVNEQF
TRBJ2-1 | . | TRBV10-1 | ASSVGGTGSNEQF
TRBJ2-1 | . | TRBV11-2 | ASSSTSANEQF
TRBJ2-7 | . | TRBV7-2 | ASSSGRRYEQY
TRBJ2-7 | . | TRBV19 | ASSIDRTGLQQY
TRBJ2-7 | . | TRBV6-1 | ASSEAHAEYYEQY
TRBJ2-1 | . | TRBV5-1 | ASSLWDRGANEQF
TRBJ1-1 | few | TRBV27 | ASSLYAGRYTEAF
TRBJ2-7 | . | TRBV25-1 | ASSESGRGQGADEQY